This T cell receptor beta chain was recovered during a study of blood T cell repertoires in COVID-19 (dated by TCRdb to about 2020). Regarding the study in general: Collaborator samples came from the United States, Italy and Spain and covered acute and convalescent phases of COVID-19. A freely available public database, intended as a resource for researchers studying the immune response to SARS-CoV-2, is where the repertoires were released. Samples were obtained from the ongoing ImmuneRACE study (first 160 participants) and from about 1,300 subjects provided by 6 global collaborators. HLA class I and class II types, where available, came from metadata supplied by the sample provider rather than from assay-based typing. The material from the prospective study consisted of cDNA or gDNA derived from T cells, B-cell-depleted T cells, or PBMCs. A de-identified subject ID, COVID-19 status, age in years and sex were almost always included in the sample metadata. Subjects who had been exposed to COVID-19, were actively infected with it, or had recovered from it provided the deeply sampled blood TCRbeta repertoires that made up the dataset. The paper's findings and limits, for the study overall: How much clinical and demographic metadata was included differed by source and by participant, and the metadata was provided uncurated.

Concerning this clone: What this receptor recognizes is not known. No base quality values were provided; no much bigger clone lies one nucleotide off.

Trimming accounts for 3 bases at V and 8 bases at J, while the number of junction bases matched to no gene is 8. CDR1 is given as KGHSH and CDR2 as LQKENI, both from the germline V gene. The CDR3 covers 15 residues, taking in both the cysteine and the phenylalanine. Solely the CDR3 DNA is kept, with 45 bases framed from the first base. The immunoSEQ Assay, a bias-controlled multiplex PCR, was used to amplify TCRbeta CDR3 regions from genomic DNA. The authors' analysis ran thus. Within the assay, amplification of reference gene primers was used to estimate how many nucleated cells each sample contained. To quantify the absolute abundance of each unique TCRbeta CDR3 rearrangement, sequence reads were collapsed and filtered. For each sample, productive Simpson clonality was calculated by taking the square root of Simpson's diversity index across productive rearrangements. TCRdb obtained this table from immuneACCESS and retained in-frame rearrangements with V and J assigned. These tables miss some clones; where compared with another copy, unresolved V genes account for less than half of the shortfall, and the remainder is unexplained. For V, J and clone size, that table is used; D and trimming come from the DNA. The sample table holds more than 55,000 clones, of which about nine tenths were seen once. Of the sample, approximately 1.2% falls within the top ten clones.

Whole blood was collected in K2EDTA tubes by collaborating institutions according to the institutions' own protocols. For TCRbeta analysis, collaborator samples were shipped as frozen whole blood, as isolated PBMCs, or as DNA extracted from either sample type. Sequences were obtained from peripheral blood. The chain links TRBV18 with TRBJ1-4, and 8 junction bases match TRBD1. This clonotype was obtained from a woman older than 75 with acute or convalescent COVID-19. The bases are TGTGCCAGCTCACCTCGAGGGACAGGTCCCGAAAAACTGTTTTTT. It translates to CASSPRGTGPEKLFF.